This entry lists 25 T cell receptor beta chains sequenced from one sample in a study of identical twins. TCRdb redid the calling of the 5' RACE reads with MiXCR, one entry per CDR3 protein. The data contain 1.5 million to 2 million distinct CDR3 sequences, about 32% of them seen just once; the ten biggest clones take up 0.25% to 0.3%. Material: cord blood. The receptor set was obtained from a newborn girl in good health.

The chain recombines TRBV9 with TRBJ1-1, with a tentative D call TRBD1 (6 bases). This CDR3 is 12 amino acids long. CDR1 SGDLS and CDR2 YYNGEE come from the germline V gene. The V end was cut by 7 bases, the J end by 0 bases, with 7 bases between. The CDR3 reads CASAGVNTEAFF. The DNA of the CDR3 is TGTGCCAGCGCAGGGGTGAACACTGAAGCTTTCTTT.

The CDR3 here is CASSVGPGYTF. The CDR3 coding sequence is TGTGCCAGTAGTGTCGGACCGGGCTACACCTTC. This chain joins TRBV19 and TRBJ1-2; no reliable D call. CDR1 and CDR2 (germline): LNHDA, SQIVND (reference sequence). The CDR3 is 11 amino acids. V shed 5 bases and J shed 8 bases, with 9 bases lying between them.

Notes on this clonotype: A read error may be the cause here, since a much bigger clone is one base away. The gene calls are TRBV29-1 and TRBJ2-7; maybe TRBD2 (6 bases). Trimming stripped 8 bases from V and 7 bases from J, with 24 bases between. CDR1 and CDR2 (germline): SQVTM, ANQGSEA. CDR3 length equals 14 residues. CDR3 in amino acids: CSHRDLSSYNEQYF. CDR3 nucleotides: TGCAGCCACCGGGACTTGAGCTCCTACAATGAGCAGTACTTC.

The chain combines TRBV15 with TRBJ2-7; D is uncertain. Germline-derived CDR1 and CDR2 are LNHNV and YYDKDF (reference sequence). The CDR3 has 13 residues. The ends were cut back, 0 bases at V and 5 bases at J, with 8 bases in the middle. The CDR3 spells CATSRDLSHEQYF. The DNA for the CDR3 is TGTGCCACCAGCAGAGATCTATCCCACGAGCAGTACTTC. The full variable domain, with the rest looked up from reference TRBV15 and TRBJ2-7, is DAMVIQNPRYQVTQFGKPVTLSCSQTLNHNVMYWYQQKSSQAPKLLFHYYDKDFNNEADTPDNFQSRRPNTSFCFLDIRSPGLGDTAMYLCATSRDLSHEQYFGPGTRLTVT.

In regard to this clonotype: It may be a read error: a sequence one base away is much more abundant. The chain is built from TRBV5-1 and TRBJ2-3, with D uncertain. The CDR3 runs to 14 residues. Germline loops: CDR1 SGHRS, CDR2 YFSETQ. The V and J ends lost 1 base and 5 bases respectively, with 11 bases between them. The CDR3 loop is CASSLRATVDTQYF. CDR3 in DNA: TGCGCCAGCAGCTTGAGAGCGACCGTAGATACGCAGTATTTT.

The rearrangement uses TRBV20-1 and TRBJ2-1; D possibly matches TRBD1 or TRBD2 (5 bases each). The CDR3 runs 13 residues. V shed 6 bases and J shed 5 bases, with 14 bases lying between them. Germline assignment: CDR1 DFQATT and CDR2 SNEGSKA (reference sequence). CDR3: CSATWGSDNEQFF. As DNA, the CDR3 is TGCAGTGCCACTTGGGGGAGCGACAATGAGCAGTTCTTC.

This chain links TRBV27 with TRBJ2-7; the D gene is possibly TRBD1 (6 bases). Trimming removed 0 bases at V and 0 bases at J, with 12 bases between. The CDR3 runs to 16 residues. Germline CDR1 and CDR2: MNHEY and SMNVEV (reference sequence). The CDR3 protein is CASSLSGQGLSYEQYF. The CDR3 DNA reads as TGTGCCAGCAGTTTATCTGGGCAGGGGCTCTCCTACGAGCAGTACTTC.

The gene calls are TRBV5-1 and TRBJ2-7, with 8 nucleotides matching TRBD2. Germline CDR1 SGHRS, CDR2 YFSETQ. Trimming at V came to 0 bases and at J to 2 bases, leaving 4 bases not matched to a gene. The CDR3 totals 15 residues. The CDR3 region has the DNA TGCGCCAGCAGCTTGGGTAGCGGGGTCGCCTACGAGCAGTACTTC. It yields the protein CASSLGSGVAYEQYF.

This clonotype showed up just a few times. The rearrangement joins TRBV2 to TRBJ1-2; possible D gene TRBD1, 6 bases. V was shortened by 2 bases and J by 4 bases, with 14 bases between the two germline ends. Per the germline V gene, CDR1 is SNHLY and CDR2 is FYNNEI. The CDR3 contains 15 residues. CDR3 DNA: TGTGCCAGCAGTGAAAGTTTGAGACAGGTCTATGGCTACACCTTC. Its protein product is CASSESLRQVYGYTF.

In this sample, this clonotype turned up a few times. CDR3 DNA: TGCGCCAGCAGCCAAGTACTCGCGGGGCGCAGCTCCTACAATGAGCAGTTCTTC. Protein sequence: CASSQVLAGRSSYNEQFF. V is TRBV4-1 and J is TRBJ2-1, with D perhaps matching TRBD2 (6 bases). The germline V gene has CDR1 MGHRA and CDR2 YSYEKL. This CDR3 is built from 18 residues. V lost 1 base and J 0 bases, leaving 16 bases between the germline ends.

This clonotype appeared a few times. CDR3 in amino acids: CASSLAVGQGENIQYF. The CDR3 DNA reads TGTGCCAGCAGCTTAGCTGTGGGACAGGGCGAAAACATTCAGTACTTC. The rearrangement joins TRBV7-2 to TRBJ2-4, with 9 nucleotides matching TRBD1. Trimming took 0 bases from V and 5 from J; bases not matched to a gene: 5. Germline CDR1 SGHTA, CDR2 FQGNSA. There are 16 residues in the CDR3.

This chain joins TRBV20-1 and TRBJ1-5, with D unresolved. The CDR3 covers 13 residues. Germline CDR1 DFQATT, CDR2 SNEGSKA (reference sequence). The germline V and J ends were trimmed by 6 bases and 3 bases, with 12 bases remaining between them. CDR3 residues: CSAVSGSNQPQHF. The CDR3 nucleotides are TGCAGTGCCGTGTCCGGCTCCAATCAGCCCCAGCATTTT.

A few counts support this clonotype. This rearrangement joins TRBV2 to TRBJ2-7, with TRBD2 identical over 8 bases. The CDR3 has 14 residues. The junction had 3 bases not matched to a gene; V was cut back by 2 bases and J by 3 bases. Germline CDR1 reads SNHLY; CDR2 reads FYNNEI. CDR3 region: CASSELAGHYEQYF. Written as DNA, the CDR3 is TGTGCCAGCAGTGAACTAGCGGGCCACTACGAGCAGTACTTC.

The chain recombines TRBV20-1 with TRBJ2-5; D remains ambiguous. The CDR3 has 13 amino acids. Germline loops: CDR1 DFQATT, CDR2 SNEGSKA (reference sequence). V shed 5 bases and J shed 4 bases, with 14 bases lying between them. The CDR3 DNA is TGCAGTGCTCCCCGACTTTGGGGAGAGACCCAGTACTTC. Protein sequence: CSAPRLWGETQYF.

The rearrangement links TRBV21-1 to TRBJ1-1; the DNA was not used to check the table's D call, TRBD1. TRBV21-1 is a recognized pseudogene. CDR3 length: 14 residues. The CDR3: CAPPTERQFTEAFF. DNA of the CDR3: TGTGCCCCCCCTACCGAGAGGCAATTCACTGAAGCTTTCTTT.

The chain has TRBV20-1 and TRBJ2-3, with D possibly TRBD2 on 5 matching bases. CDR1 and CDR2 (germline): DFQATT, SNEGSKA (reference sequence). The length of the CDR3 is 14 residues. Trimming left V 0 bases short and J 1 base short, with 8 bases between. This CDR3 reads CSARETGGTDTQYF. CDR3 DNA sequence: TGCAGTGCTAGAGAAACCGGGGGCACAGATACGCAGTATTTT.

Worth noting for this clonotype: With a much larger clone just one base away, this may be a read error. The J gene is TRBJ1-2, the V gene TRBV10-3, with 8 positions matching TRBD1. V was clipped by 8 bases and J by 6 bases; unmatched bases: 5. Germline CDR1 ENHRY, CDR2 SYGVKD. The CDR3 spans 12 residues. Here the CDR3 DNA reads TGTGCCATCGGGGGACAGGACCATGGCTACACCTTC. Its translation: CAIGGQDHGYTF.

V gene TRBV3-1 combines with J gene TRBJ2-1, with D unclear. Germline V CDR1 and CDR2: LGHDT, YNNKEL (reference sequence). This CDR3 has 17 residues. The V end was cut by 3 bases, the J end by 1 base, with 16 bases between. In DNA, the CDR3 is TGTGCCAGCAGCCATTGGCTAGTGGGGTCGTCCTACAATGAGCAGTTCTTC. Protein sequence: CASSHWLVGSSYNEQFF.

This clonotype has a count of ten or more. CDR3 loop: CASSFVGLGTPEQYF. The CDR3 DNA reads TGTGCCAGCAGTTTTGTGGGACTAGGTACACCCGAGCAGTACTTC. V is TRBV27 and J is TRBJ2-7, with 8 bases fitting TRBD2. Germline CDR1 and CDR2: MNHEY and SMNVEV (reference sequence). The CDR3 has 15 residues. V trimming: 3 bases; J trimming: 6 bases; junction bases outside the gene matches: 10.

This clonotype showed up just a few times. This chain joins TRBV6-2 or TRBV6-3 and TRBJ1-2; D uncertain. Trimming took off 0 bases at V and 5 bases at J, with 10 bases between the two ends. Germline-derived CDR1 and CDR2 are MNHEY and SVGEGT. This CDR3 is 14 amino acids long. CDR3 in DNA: TGTGCCAGCAGTTACTCGACAAGACTTTATGGCTACACCTTC. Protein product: CASSYSTRLYGYTF.

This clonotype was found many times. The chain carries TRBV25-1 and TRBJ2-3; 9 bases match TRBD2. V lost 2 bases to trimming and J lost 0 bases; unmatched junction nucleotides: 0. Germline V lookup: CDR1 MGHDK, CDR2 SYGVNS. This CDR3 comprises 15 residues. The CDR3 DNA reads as TGTGCCAGCAGTGAACTAGCGGGAAGCACAGATACGCAGTATTTT. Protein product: CASSELAGSTDTQYF.

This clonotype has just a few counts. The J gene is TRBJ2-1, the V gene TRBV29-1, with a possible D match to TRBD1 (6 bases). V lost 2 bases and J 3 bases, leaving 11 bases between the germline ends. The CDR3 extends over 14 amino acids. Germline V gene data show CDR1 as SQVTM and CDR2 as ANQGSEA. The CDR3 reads CSVERTEDYNEQFF. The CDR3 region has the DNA TGCAGCGTTGAAAGGACAGAAGACTACAATGAGCAGTTCTTC.

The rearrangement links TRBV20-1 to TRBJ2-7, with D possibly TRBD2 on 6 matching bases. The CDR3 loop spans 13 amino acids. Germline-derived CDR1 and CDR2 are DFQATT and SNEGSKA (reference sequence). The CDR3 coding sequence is TGCAGGGCTTTACGGGGGATGTCCTACGAGCAGTACTTC. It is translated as CRALRGMSYEQYF.

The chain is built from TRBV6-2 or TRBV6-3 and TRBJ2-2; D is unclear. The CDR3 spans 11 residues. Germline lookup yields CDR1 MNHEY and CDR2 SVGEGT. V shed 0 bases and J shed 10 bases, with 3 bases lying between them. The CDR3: CASSYSTELFF. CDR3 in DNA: TGTGCCAGCAGTTACTCGACGGAGCTGTTTTTT.

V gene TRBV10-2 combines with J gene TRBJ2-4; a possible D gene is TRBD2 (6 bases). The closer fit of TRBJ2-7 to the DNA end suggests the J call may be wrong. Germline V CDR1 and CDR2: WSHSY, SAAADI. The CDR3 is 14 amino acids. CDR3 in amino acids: CASRDRDFAYEQYF. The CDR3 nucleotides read TGCGCCAGCCGAGACCGGGACTTCGCCTACGAGCAGTACTTC.